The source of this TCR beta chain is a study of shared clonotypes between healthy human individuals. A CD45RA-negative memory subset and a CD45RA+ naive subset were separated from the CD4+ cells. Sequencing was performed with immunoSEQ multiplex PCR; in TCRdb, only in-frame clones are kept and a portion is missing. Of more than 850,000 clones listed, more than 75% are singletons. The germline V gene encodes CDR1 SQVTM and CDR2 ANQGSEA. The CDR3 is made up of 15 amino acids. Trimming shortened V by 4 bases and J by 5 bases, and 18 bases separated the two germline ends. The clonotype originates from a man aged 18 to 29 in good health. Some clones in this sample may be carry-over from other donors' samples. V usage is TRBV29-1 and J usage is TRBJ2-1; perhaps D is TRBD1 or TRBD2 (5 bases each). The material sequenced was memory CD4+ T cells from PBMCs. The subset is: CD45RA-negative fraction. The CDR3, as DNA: TGCAGCGTTGTTATGTGGGACCTCAGAAACAATGAGCAGTTCTTC. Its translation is CSVVMWDLRNNEQFF.